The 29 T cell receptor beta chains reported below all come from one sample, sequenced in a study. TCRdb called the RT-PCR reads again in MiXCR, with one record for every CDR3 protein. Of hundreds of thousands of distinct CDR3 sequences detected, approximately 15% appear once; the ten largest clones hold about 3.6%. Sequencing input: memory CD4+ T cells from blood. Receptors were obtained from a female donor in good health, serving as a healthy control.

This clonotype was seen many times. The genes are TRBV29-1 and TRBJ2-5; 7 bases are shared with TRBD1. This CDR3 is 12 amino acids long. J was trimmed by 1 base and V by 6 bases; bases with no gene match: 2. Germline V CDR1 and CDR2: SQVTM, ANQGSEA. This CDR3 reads CSVRQGQETQYF. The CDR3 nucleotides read TGCAGCGTCCGACAGGGCCAAGAGACCCAGTACTTC.

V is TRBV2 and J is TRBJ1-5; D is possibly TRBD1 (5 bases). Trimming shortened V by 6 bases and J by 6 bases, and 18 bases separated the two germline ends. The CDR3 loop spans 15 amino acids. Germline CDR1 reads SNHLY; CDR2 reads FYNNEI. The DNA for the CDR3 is TGTGCCAGCAGCTCCGACATCCCGGGGGGTCAGCCCCAGCATTTT. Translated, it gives CASSSDIPGGQPQHF.

The DNA of the CDR3 is TGCGCCAGCAGCTTGGGTGGGACCCTCAGACAGGGGGCAAGAAACGAGCAGTACTTC. Encoded protein: CASSLGGTLRQGARNEQYF. The rearrangement uses TRBV5-1 and TRBJ2-7; 10 bases are a match to TRBD1. The CDR3 consists of 19 residues. CDR1 is SGHRS, CDR2 YFSETQ, per germline. V lost 0 bases to trimming and J lost 5 bases; unmatched junction nucleotides: 17.

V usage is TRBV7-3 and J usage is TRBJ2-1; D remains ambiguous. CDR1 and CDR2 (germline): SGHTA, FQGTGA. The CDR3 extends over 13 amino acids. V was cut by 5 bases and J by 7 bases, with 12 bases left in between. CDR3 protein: CASSPYIGNEQFF. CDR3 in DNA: TGTGCCAGCAGCCCGTACATTGGGAATGAGCAGTTCTTC.

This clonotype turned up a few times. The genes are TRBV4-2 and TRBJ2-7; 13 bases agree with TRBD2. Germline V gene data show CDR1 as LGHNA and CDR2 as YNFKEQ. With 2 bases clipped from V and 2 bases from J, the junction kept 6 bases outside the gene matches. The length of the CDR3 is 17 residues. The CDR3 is CASSQTSGRAQPYEQYF. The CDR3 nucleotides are TGTGCCAGCAGCCAAACTAGCGGGAGGGCCCAACCCTACGAGCAGTACTTC.

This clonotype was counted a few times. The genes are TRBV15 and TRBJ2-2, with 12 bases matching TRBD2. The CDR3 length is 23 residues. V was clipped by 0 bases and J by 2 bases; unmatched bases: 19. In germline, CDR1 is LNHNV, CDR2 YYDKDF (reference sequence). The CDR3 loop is CATSREGVRVSGGLAGNTGELFF. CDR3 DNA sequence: TGTGCCACCAGCAGAGAGGGCGTAAGGGTCAGTGGCGGACTAGCGGGAAACACCGGGGAGCTGTTTTTT.

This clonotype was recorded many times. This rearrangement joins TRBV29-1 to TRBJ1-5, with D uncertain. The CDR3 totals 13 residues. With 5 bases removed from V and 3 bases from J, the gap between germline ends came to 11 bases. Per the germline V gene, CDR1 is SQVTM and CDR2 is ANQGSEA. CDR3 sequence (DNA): TGCAGCGTTTATGGAGGGAACAATCAGCCCCAGCATTTT. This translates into CSVYGGNNQPQHF.

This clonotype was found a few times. The CDR3 loop reads CASSLVADHGGTYEQYF. In DNA form, the CDR3 reads TGTGCCAGCAGCTTAGTGGCCGACCACGGAGGCACCTACGAGCAGTACTTC. The chain carries TRBV7-2 and TRBJ2-7, with D perhaps matching TRBD2 (5 bases). Germline loops: CDR1 SGHTA, CDR2 FQGNSA. V lost 1 base to trimming and J lost 2 bases, with 18 bases between them. This CDR3 has 17 residues.

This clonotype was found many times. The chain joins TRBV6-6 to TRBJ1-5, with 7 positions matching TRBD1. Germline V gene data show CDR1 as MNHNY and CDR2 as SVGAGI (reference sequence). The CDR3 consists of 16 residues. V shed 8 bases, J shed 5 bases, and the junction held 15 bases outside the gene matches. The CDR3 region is CASLTHRAGGDQPQHF. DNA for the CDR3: TGTGCCAGCCTCACTCACCGGGCAGGGGGGGATCAGCCCCAGCATTTT.

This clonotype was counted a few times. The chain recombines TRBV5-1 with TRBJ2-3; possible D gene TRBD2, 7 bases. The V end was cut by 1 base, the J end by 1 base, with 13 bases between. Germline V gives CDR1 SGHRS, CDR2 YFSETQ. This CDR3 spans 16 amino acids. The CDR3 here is CASSLYGGLGTDTQYF. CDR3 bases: TGCGCCAGCAGCTTGTACGGGGGGCTGGGCACAGATACGCAGTATTTT.

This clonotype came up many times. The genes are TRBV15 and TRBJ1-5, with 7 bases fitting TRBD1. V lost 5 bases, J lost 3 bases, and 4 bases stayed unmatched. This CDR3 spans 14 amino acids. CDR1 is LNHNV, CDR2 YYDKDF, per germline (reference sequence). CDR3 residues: CATSGGTVNQPQHF. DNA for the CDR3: TGTGCCACCAGCGGGGGGACAGTCAATCAGCCCCAGCATTTT.

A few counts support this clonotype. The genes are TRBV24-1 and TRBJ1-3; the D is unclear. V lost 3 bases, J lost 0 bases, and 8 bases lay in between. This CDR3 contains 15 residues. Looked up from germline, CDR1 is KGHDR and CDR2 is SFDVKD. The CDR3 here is CATSDPGYSGNTIYF. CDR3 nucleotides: TGTGCCACCAGTGATCCCGGATACTCTGGAAACACCATATATTTT.

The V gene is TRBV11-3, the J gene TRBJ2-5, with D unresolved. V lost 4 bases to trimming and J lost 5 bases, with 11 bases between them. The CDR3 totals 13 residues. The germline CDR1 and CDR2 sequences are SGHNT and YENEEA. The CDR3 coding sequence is TGTGCCAGCAGCTGGAAGCAGGAGGAGACCCAGTACTTC. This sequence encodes CASSWKQEETQYF.

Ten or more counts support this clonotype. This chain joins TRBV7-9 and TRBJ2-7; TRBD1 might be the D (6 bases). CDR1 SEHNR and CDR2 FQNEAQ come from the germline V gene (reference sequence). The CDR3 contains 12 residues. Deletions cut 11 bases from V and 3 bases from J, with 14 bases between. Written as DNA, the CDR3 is TGTGCCGGCCAGGGGTCAGGCTACGAGCAGTACTTC. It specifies CAGQGSGYEQYF. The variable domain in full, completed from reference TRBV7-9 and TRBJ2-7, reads DTGVSQNPRHKITKRGQNVTFRCDPISEHNRLYWYRQTLGQGPEFLTYFQNEAQLEKSRLLSDRFSAERPKGSFSTLEIQRTEQGDSAMYLCAGQGSGYEQYFGPGTRLTVT.

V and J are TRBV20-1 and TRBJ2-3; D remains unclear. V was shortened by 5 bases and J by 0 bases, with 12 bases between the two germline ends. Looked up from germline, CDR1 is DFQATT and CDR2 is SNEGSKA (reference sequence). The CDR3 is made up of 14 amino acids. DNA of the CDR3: TGCAGTGCTTACCCCGCGGCGAGCACAGATACGCAGTATTTT. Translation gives CSAYPAASTDTQYF.

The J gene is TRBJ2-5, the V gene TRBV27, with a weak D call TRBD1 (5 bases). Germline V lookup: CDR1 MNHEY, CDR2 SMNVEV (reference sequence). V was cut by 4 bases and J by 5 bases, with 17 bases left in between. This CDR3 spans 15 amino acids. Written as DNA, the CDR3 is TGTGCCAGCAGTTCATTTCTAAGGGGTGTGGAGACCCAGTACTTC. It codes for CASSSFLRGVETQYF.

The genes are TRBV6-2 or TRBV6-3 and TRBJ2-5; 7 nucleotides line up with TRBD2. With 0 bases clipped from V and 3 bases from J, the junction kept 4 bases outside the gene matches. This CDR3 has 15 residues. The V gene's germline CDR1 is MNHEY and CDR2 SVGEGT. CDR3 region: CASSYSRLAEETQYF. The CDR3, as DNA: TGTGCCAGCAGTTACTCGAGGCTAGCGGAAGAGACCCAGTACTTC.

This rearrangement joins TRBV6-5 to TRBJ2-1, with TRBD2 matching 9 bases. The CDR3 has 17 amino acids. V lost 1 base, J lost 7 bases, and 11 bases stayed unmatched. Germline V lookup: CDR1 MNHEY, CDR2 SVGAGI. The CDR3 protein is CASSYLSRAGGENEQFF. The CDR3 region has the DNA TGTGCCAGCAGTTACTTGTCTAGGGCGGGAGGGGAGAATGAGCAGTTCTTC.

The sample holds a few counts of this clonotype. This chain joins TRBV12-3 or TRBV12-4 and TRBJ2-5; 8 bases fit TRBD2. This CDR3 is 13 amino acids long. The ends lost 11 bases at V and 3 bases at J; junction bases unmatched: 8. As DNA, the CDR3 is TGTGCCGTCCAACGGGGGGGTGAAGAGACCCAGTACTTC. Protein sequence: CAVQRGGEETQYF.

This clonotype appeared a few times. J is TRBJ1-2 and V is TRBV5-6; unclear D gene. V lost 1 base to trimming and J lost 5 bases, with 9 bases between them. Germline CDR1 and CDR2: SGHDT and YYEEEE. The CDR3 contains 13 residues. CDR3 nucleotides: TGTGCCAGCAGCTTGAAGGGAGGGTATGGCTACACCTTC. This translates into CASSLKGGYGYTF.

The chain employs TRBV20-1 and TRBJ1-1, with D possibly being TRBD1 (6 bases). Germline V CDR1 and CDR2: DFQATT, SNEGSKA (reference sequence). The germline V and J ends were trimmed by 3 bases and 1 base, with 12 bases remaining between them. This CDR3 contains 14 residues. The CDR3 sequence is CSASGRGGNTEAFF. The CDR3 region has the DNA TGCAGTGCTAGTGGTCGAGGGGGGAACACTGAAGCTTTCTTT.

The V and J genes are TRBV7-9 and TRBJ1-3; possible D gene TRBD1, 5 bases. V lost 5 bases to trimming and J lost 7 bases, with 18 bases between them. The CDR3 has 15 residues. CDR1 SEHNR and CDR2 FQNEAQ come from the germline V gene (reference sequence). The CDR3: CASSPPGNERNTIYF. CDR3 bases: TGTGCCAGCAGCCCTCCAGGGAACGAAAGGAACACCATATATTTT.

CDR3 sequence (DNA): TGTGCCAGCAGATTGGGACAGCGGTCGGGGGAGCAGTACTTC. Translated: CASRLGQRSGEQYF. This chain connects TRBV28 to TRBJ2-7, with 7 bases aligning to TRBD1. The germline gives CDR1 MDHEN, CDR2 SYDVKM. This CDR3 has 14 residues. V lost 6 bases to trimming and J lost 7 bases; unmatched junction nucleotides: 12.

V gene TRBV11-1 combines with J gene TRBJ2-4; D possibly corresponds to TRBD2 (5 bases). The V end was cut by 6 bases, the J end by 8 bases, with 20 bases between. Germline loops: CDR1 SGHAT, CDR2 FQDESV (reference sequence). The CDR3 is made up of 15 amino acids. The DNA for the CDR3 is TGTGCCAGCAGTTGGACTCCGGATGTAATTCACATTCAGTACTTC. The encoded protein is CASSWTPDVIHIQYF. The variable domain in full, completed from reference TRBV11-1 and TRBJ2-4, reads EAEVAQSPRYKITEKSQAVAFWCDPISGHATLYWYRQILGQGPELLVQFQDESVVDDSQLPKDRFSAERLKGVDSTLKIQPAELGDSAMYLCASSWTPDVIHIQYFGAGTRLSVL.

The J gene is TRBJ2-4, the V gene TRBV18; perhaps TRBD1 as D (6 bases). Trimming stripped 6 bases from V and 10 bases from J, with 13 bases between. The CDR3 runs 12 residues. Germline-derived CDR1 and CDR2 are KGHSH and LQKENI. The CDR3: CASSLGQGIQYF. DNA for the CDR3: TGTGCCAGCTCCCTGGGACAAGGAATTCAGTACTTC.

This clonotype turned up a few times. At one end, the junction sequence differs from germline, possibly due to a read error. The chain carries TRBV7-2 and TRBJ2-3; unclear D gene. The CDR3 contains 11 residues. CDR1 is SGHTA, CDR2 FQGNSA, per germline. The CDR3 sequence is CASSSFAALKF. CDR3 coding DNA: TGTGCCAGCAGTTCTTTCGCGGCCTTAAAATTT.

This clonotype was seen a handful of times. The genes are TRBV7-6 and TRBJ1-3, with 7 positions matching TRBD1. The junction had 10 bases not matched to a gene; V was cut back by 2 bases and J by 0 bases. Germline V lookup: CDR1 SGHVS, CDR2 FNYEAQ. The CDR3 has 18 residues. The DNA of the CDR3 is TGTGCCAGCAGCTTATTTGGGACAGCCAGTGTCTCTGGAAACACCATATATTTT. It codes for CASSLFGTASVSGNTIYF.

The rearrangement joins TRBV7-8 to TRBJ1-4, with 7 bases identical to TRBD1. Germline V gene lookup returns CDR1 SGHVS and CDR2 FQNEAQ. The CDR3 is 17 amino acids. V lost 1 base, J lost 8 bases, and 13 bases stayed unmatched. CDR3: CASSLEVGRGLREKLFF. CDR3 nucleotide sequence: TGTGCCAGCAGCTTAGAGGTTGGGAGGGGGCTCCGGGAAAAACTGTTTTTT. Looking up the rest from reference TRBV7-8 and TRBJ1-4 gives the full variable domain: GAGVSQSPRYKVAKRGQDVALRCDPISGHVSLFWYQQALGQGPEFLTYFQNEAQLDKSGLPSDRFFAERPEGSVSTLKIQRTQQEDSAVYLCASSLEVGRGLREKLFFGSGTQLSVL.

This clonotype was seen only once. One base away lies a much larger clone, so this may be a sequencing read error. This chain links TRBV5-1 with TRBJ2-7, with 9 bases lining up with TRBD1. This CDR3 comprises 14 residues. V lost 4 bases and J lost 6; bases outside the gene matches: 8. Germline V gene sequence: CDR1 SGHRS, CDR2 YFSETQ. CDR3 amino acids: CASSPLDRGCEQYF. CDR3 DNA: TGCGCCAGCAGCCCTTTGGACAGGGGTTGCGAGCAGTACTTC.